The rows below give T cell receptor beta chains drawn from one sample of a study of T cell responses to AZD1222 COVID-19 vaccine. Some clones are missing from TCRdb's copy, which holds only in-frame ones; the method was immunoSEQ multiplex PCR. This repertoire shows more than 100,000 clones, around 90% found once; its top ten account for approximately 8.4%. This specimen was peripheral blood, taken on day 0 of AZD1222 vaccination. The origin of the receptors is an adult in good health. Both conserved end residues are part of each CDR3. A D gene is named only where the DNA matches it firmly. Size is stated for part of the rows, as once, few or many counts, or as a class when the clone is expanded.

v_gene: TRBV3-1/TRBV3-2; d_gene: -; abundance: -; j_gene: TRBJ2-1; CDR3aa: CASSQARDISNEQFF; CDR3nt: TGTGCCAGCAGCCAAGCCCGGGACATATCCAATGAGCAGTTCTTC
v_gene: TRBV6-1; d_gene: TRBD1; abundance: -; j_gene: TRBJ2-7; CDR3aa: CASSEGGQSYEQYF; CDR3nt: TGTGCCAGCAGTGAAGGGGGACAGTCCTACGAGCAGTACTTC
v_gene: TRBV9; d_gene: -; abundance: -; j_gene: TRBJ1-1; CDR3aa: CASSVDSYMNTEAFF; CDR3nt: TGTGCCAGCAGCGTGGACAGCTACATGAACACTGAAGCTTTCTTT
v_gene: TRBV7-9; d_gene: -; abundance: medium-sized; j_gene: TRBJ1-1; CDR3aa: CASSLSSGANTEAFF; CDR3nt: TGTGCCAGCAGCTTATCTTCAGGGGCAAACACTGAAGCTTTCTTT
v_gene: TRBV9; d_gene: TRBD1; abundance: -; j_gene: TRBJ2-7; CDR3aa: CASSARDRAYEQYF; CDR3nt: TGTGCCAGCAGCGCCCGGGACAGAGCCTACGAGCAGTACTTC
v_gene: TRBV6-5; d_gene: TRBD1; abundance: -; j_gene: TRBJ1-4; CDR3aa: CASSADREREKLFF; CDR3nt: TGTGCCAGCAGCGCCGACAGGGAACGCGAAAAACTGTTTTTT
v_gene: TRBV7-9; d_gene: -; abundance: -; j_gene: TRBJ2-7; CDR3aa: CASNKRGSYEQYF; CDR3nt: TGTGCCAGCAACAAACGGGGCTCCTACGAGCAGTACTTC
v_gene: TRBV5-6; d_gene: -; abundance: -; j_gene: TRBJ1-4; CDR3aa: CASSRYGGEKLFF; CDR3nt: TGTGCCAGCAGCCGATATGGGGGTGAAAAACTGTTTTTT
v_gene: TRBV2; d_gene: -; abundance: -; j_gene: TRBJ1-3; CDR3aa: CASSVGAGNTIYF; CDR3nt: TGTGCCAGCAGTGTCGGGGCGGGAAACACCATATATTTT
v_gene: TRBV20-1; d_gene: -; abundance: -; j_gene: TRBJ1-2; CDR3aa: CSASRDGYTF; CDR3nt: TGCAGTGCTAGTCGGGATGGCTACACCTTC
v_gene: TRBV27; d_gene: -; abundance: -; j_gene: TRBJ1-5; CDR3aa: CASSFLQGNQPQHF; CDR3nt: TGTGCCAGCAGTTTTTTACAGGGCAATCAGCCCCAGCATTTT
v_gene: TRBV3-1/TRBV3-2; d_gene: -; abundance: -; j_gene: TRBJ2-7; CDR3aa: CASSHAGASPGEQYF; CDR3nt: TGTGCCAGCAGCCACGCCGGGGCTAGCCCCGGCGAGCAGTACTTC
v_gene: TRBV7-3; d_gene: -; abundance: -; j_gene: TRBJ2-2; CDR3aa: CASSLTNNPGTGELFF; CDR3nt: TGTGCCAGCAGCTTAACGAACAACCCGGGGACCGGGGAGCTGTTTTTT
v_gene: TRBV7-9; d_gene: TRBD1; abundance: -; j_gene: TRBJ1-4; CDR3aa: CASSQGATNEKLFF; CDR3nt: TGTGCCAGCAGCCAGGGGGCGACTAATGAAAAACTGTTTTTT
v_gene: TRBV10-1; d_gene: TRBD2; abundance: -; j_gene: TRBJ2-2; CDR3aa: CASSDRASGRTGELFF; CDR3nt: TGCGCCAGCAGTGATAGGGCTAGCGGGAGGACCGGGGAGCTGTTTTTT
v_gene: TRBV7-9; d_gene: -; abundance: -; j_gene: TRBJ1-1; CDR3aa: CASSLGNPTEAFF; CDR3nt: TGTGCCAGCAGCTTGGGTAACCCTACTGAAGCTTTCTTT
v_gene: TRBV5-1; d_gene: -; abundance: once; j_gene: TRBJ2-2; CDR3aa: CASSPEYPTNTGELFF; CDR3nt: TGCGCCAGCAGCCCAGAATACCCCACGAACACCGGGGAGCTGTTTTTT
v_gene: TRBV27; d_gene: -; abundance: -; j_gene: TRBJ1-2; CDR3aa: CASSSTGTGGYGYTF; CDR3nt: TGTGCCAGCAGTTCCACCGGGACGGGGGGCTATGGCTACACCTTC
v_gene: TRBV3-1/TRBV3-2; d_gene: -; abundance: -; j_gene: TRBJ1-4; CDR3aa: CASSQDWKLFF; CDR3nt: TGTGCCAGCAGCCAAGATTGGAAACTGTTTTTT
v_gene: TRBV19; d_gene: -; abundance: -; j_gene: TRBJ1-5; CDR3aa: CASSIREEVPQHF; CDR3nt: TGTGCCAGTAGTATTCGAGAGGAGGTCCCCCAGCATTTT
v_gene: TRBV9; d_gene: TRBD1; abundance: -; j_gene: TRBJ1-5; CDR3aa: CASSAGGAIGAQHF; CDR3nt: TGTGCCAGCAGCGCAGGGGGTGCTATAGGAGCCCAGCATTTT
v_gene: TRBV5-1; d_gene: TRBD1; abundance: -; j_gene: TRBJ1-1; CDR3aa: CASSSRTGGVTEAFF; CDR3nt: TGCGCCAGCAGCTCCCGGACAGGGGGGGTCACTGAAGCTTTCTTT
v_gene: TRBV5-6; d_gene: -; abundance: once; j_gene: TRBJ1-4; CDR3aa: CASSFGPNEKLFF; CDR3nt: TGTGCCAGCAGCTTTGGGCCTAATGAAAAACTGTTTTTT
v_gene: TRBV6-5; d_gene: TRBD1; abundance: -; j_gene: TRBJ1-5; CDR3aa: CASSTGGGQPQHF; CDR3nt: TGTGCCAGCTCCACAGGGGGCGGTCAGCCCCAGCATTTT
v_gene: TRBV3-1/TRBV3-2; d_gene: -; abundance: few; j_gene: TRBJ2-7; CDR3aa: CASSPGPDFEQYF; CDR3nt: TGTGCCAGCAGCCCGGGGCCCGACTTCGAGCAGTACTTC
v_gene: TRBV29-1; d_gene: -; abundance: -; j_gene: TRBJ1-5; CDR3aa: CSVRDGGRSQHF; CDR3nt: TGCAGCGTTAGAGACGGGGGTAGGTCCCAGCATTTT
v_gene: TRBV2; d_gene: TRBD1; abundance: once; j_gene: TRBJ1-2; CDR3aa: CASRAPDRGDYGYTF; CDR3nt: TGTGCCAGCAGGGCGCCCGACAGGGGGGACTATGGCTACACCTTC
v_gene: TRBV6-6; d_gene: -; abundance: -; j_gene: TRBJ2-3; CDR3aa: CASSPFPQTGSTDTQYF; CDR3nt: TGTGCCAGCAGTCCCTTCCCCCAGACAGGAAGCACAGATACGCAGTATTTT
v_gene: TRBV14; d_gene: -; abundance: -; j_gene: TRBJ1-6; CDR3aa: CASSQVGGWGPKTSPLHF; CDR3nt: TGTGCCAGCAGCCAAGTAGGGGGTTGGGGCCCAAAAACCTCACCCCTCCACTTT
v_gene: TRBV3-1/TRBV3-2; d_gene: -; abundance: -; j_gene: TRBJ1-2; CDR3aa: CASSQEDWGVYGYTF; CDR3nt: TGTGCCAGCAGCCAAGAGGACTGGGGGGTCTATGGCTACACCTTC
v_gene: TRBV9; d_gene: TRBD2; abundance: -; j_gene: TRBJ2-5; CDR3aa: CASSATTVAAGGGETQYF; CDR3nt: TGTGCCAGCAGCGCAACGACCGTAGCGGCGGGAGGAGGGGAGACCCAGTACTTC
v_gene: TRBV14; d_gene: -; abundance: -; j_gene: TRBJ2-3; CDR3aa: CASSPGDTQYF; CDR3nt: TGTGCCAGCAGCCCCGGTGATACGCAGTATTTT
v_gene: TRBV7-9; d_gene: TRBD2; abundance: -; j_gene: TRBJ2-1; CDR3aa: CASSFVSGGRNEQFF; CDR3nt: TGTGCCAGCAGCTTCGTCAGCGGGGGTAGGAATGAGCAGTTCTTC
v_gene: TRBV19; d_gene: -; abundance: few; j_gene: TRBJ1-1; CDR3aa: CASSTSGGVSTEAFF; CDR3nt: TGTGCCAGTAGTACCTCCGGCGGGGTGAGCACTGAAGCTTTCTTT
v_gene: TRBV9; d_gene: TRBD2; abundance: -; j_gene: TRBJ2-3; CDR3aa: CASSPSLLGWTSGRGDTQYF; CDR3nt: TGTGCCAGCAGCCCATCCCTCCTCGGTTGGACTAGCGGGAGGGGGGATACGCAGTATTTT
v_gene: TRBV11-3; d_gene: -; abundance: -; j_gene: TRBJ2-7; CDR3aa: CASSSRGAGGDEQYF; CDR3nt: TGTGCCAGCAGCTCCCGAGGAGCGGGCGGGGACGAGCAGTACTTC
v_gene: TRBV18; d_gene: -; abundance: -; j_gene: TRBJ2-7; CDR3aa: CASSPSPPGYEQYF; CDR3nt: TGTGCCAGCTCACCCTCGCCCCCCGGCTACGAGCAGTACTTC
v_gene: TRBV5-1; d_gene: TRBD1; abundance: -; j_gene: TRBJ1-1; CDR3aa: CASSPGQGSNTEAFF; CDR3nt: TGCGCCAGCAGCCCGGGACAGGGGTCGAACACTGAAGCTTTCTTT
v_gene: TRBV7-2; d_gene: -; abundance: -; j_gene: TRBJ1-3; CDR3aa: CASSLGSGTGNTIYF; CDR3nt: TGTGCCAGCAGCTTAGGGTCAGGGACTGGAAACACCATATATTTT
v_gene: TRBV6-1; d_gene: TRBD1; abundance: -; j_gene: TRBJ2-7; CDR3aa: CASSELAQGAPHEQYF; CDR3nt: TGTGCCAGCAGTGAACTGGCTCAGGGGGCCCCACACGAGCAGTACTTC
v_gene: TRBV3-1/TRBV3-2; d_gene: -; abundance: -; j_gene: TRBJ2-7; CDR3aa: CASSHLSTSYEQYF; CDR3nt: TGTGCCAGCAGCCACCTGTCAACCTCCTACGAGCAGTACTTC
v_gene: TRBV5-5; d_gene: -; abundance: -; j_gene: TRBJ1-3; CDR3aa: CASSLGRTPGNTIYF; CDR3nt: TGTGCCAGCAGCCTCGGCCGGACCCCTGGAAACACCATATATTTT